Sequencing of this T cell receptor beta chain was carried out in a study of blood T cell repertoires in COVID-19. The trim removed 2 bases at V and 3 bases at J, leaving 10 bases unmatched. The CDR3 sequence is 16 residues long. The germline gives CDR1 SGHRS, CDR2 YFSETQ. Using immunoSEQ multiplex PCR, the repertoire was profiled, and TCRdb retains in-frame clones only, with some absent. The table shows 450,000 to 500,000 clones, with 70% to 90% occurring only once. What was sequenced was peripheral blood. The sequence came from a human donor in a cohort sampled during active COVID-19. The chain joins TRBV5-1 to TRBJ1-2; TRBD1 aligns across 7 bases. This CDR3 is CASSFGTDRWDYGYTF. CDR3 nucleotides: TGCGCCAGCAGCTTTGGGACAGATCGTTGGGACTATGGCTACACCTTC.